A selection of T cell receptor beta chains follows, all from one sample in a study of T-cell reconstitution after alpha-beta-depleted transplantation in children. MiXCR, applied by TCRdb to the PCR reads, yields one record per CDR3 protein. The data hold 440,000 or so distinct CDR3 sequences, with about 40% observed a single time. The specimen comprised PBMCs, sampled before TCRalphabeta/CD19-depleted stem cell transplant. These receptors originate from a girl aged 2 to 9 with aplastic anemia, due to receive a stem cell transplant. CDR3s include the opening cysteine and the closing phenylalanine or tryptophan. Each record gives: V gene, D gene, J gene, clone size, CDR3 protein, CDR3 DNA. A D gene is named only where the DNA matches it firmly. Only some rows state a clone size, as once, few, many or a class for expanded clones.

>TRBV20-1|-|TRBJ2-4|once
CSARKDLLAKNIQYF
TGCAGTGCTAGAAAGGACCTCCTAGCCAAAAACATTCAGTACTTC
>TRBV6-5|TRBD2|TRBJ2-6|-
CASSWGGSGANVLTF
TGTGCCAGCAGTTGGGGGGGCTCTGGGGCCAACGTCCTGACTTTC
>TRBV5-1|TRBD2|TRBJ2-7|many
CASSLGTSGRDLSSYEQYF
TGCGCCAGCAGCCTCGGGACTAGCGGGAGGGATTTGAGCTCCTACGAGCAGTACTTC
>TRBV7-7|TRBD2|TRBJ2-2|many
CASRLLAGEETGELFF
TGTGCTAGCAGGCTTCTAGCGGGAGAGGAGACCGGGGAGCTGTTTTTT
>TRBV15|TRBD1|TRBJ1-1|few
CATSRDRGDTEAFF
TGTGCCACCAGCAGAGACAGGGGGGACACTGAAGCTTTCTTT
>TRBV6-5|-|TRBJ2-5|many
CASSYLDSWETQYF
TGTGCCAGCAGTTACCTGGATTCATGGGAGACCCAGTACTTC
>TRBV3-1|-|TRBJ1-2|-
CASSQLLDTYYGYTF
TGTGCCAGCAGCCAACTCCTAGACACTTACTATGGCTACACCTTC
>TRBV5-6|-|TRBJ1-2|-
CASRQVGGANYGYTF
TGTGCCAGCAGACAGGTGGGGGGGGCTAACTATGGCTACACCTTC
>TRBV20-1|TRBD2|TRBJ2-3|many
CSASDSFLAGGRTDTQYF
TGCAGTGCTAGCGACAGCTTTTTAGCGGGAGGGCGCACAGATACGCAGTATTTT
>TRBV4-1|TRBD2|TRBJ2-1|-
CASSQTTSGSTSYNEQFF
TGCGCCAGCAGCCAAACAACTAGCGGGAGTACCTCCTACAATGAGCAGTTCTTC
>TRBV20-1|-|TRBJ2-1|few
CSAKPGSSLYNEQFF
TGCAGTGCGAAGCCGGGTAGCAGCCTCTACAATGAGCAGTTCTTC
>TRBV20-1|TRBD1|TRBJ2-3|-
CSASDRVDAQYF
TGCAGTGCTAGTGACAGGGTGGATGCGCAGTATTTT
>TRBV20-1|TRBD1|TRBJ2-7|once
CSALRTGAGEQHF
TGCAGTGCTCTTAGGACAGGGGCTGGGGAGCAGCACTTC
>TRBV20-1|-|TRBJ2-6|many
CSARDRGAGANVLTF
TGCAGTGCTAGAGATCGGGGAGCTGGGGCCAACGTCCTGACTTTC